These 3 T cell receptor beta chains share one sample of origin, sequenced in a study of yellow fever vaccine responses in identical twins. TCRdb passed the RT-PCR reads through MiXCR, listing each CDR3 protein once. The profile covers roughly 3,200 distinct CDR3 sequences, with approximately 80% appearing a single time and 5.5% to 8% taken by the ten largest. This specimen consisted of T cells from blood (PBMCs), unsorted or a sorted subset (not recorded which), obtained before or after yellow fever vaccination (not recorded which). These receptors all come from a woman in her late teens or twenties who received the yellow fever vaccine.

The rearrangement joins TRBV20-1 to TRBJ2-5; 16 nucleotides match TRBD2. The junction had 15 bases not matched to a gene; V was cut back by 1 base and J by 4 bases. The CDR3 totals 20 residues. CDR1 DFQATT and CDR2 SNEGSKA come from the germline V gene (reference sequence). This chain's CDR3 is CSARGDRPGLAGGPGETQYF. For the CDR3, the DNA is TGCAGTGCTAGAGGAGATCGTCCGGGACTAGCGGGGGGGCCCGGAGAGACCCAGTACTTC.

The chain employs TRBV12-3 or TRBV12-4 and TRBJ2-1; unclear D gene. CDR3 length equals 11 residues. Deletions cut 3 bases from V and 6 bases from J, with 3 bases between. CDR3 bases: TGTGCCAGCAGTTTTAGCAATGAGCAGTTCTTC. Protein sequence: CASSFSNEQFF.

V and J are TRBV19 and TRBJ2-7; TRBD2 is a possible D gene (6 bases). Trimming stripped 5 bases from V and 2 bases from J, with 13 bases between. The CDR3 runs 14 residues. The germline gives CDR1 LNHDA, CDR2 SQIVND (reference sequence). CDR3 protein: CASSPGVAAYEQYF. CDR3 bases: TGTGCCAGTAGTCCCGGGGTAGCGGCCTACGAGCAGTACTTC.